This T cell receptor (beta chain) was documented in a study of cytomegalovirus exposure and HLA in healthy donors listed by TCRdb under 2017. In terms of the full investigation: An earlier analysis of approximately 590 of the donors reported roughly 270 Gb of sequence data and roughly 100 million unique TCR beta sequences from some 180 million T cells. In an earlier analysis of over 550 of the donors, high-throughput TCR beta sequencing was used to judge whether each TCR beta V gene segment behaved as functional or pseudogenic. Using immunosequencing, the study profiled T cell repertoires from some 670 subjects and related those repertoires to cytomegalovirus serostatus. The aim of the study was to test whether cataloging public T cell receptors could identify signatures of past pathogen exposure. Among the roughly 410 genotyped donors, roughly 80% belonged to the genetic ancestry cluster associated with self-reported Caucasian donors. Donor age, sex, ethnicity and CMV serostatus were collected together with the repertoire data. Among almost 400 genotyped donors of the cohort, an average of roughly 240,000 unique TCR beta nucleotide sequences were sequenced per donor, around 18% of them non-productive. HLA typing included class I and class II loci at four-digit resolution. Every repertoire in the discovery cohort had been generated on one and the same sequencing platform. The study combined high-throughput TCR immunosequencing, statistical association of individual TCRs with disease status, and machine learning to predict cytomegalovirus infection status. Typing coverage differed by locus: A, B, C, DRB1 and DQB1 were typed in roughly 620-630 donors, DQA1 in 500 to 550, DPA1 in 600 to 610, and DPB1 in about 450. Genome-wide SNP genotypes for about 55% of the 666 donors were used in a later genetic analysis, which treated that subset as a discovery cohort. Around 320 gigabases of sequencing data and tens of millions of unique TCR sequences were included in an early release covering roughly 600 HLA-typed donors. Rather than using new phenotypic data, the later analysis identified candidate immune exposures from TCR beta sequences and from how often those sequences occurred across donors. A later analysis re-examined previously published TCR beta repertoires from more than 550 donors and added high-resolution HLA genotyping to investigate patterns of TCR occurrence. Along with the approximately 650-subject first cohort, a separate validation cohort of over 90 different subjects was used. A handful of DR-DQ haplotypes were handled as single units for association and clustering because linkage in the cohort was strong. Findings and caveats that apply to the study as a whole: Compared with the approximately 700-donor mean, donors in an Asian-associated ancestry cluster had fewer N-insertions in productive TCRs, according to a later genetic analysis. A few of the identified cytomegalovirus-associated TCR beta chains were confirmed in vitro to be specific for cytomegalovirus antigens. In a later analysis, several top co-occurrence clusters were reported to appear linked to parvovirus B19, influenza, CMV and Epstein-Barr virus. A cluster of highly shared sequence variants was judged likely to represent a technical artifact of the sequencing pipeline. Compared with equally common non-associated chains, HLA-associated TCR beta chains in a later analysis were more clonally expanded and had lower generation probabilities. For the cohort, immune exposure information was limited to CMV serostatus. Only TCR beta chains were sequenced in this cohort, and the absence of alpha or paired-chain data limited detectable features. The authors suggested that the approach could potentially be generalized to other disease states and immunological phenotypes. Most CMV-associated TCR beta chains appeared to be HLA-restricted in a later analysis, and the HLA associations seemed to be driven largely by CMV exposure. At a false discovery rate of 0.05, a later analysis linked 15,000 to 20,000 TCR beta sequences to specific HLA alleles. Because HLA typing was unavailable for some donors at each locus, only the typed subset was used in association tests. Linkage disequilibrium might explain the correlated functional status among segregating V segments, but an unknown experimental factor could not be excluded. Cytomegalovirus status was reported to be diagnosed by the classifier with high specificity and sensitivity in both the original and validation cohorts. When HLA alleles, especially DR and DQ, strongly co-occurred, TCR associations were difficult to assign to individual alleles. While some public TCRs were present in many individuals, most TCR sequences turned up only very rarely across donors. V-gene and J-gene trimming of TCR beta chains was associated with a missense DCLRE1C variant in a later genetic analysis, and the association was replicated in an independent cohort. A further reported finding was that TCR beta sequences accurately predicted the HLA-A and HLA-B alleles for most subjects in the first cohort. The 87-base-pair reads could not distinguish some IMGT-functional V segments, including TRBV6-2 and TRBV6-3, so those segments were excluded. Roughly uniform sequencing depth across donors was assumed in presence/absence analyses, although this assumption may not hold. Seventeen rarely observed V segments, including chromosome 9 orphons, were excluded from the earlier analysis of about 600 of the donors because counts were too low. An earlier analysis of roughly 570 of the donors showed that most TCR beta V segments appeared in productive rearrangements either about 87% or about 30% of the time, which broadly matched IMGT annotations. According to a later analysis, TCR association rates differed among HLA loci, with DRB1 alleles showing the most associated TCRs and HLA-C alleles showing the fewest. A total of roughly 160 TCR beta chains were listed by the study as associated with cytomegalovirus.

Based on the germline V gene, the CDR1 and CDR2 sequences are KGHSH and LQKENI. The CDR3 numbers 15 residues from cysteine through phenylalanine. The sequence is cut down to CDR3 DNA, 45 bases in frame from base 1. The cohort consisted of fewer than 700 healthy bone marrow donors. At the time of sampling, all cohort members were nominally healthy, though unrecorded immune exposures were likely present. The donor tested CMV seronegative and was one of the 352 seronegative cohort members. Every donor gave a peripheral blood sample, and the peripheral blood mononuclear cells from that sample were used for TCR beta sequencing. Genomic DNA extraction from the blood cell samples was performed with the Qiagen DNeasy Blood Extraction Kit. Libraries were constructed by the immunoSEQ multiplex PCR assay. For the multiplex PCR, a mixture combining 60 forward primers for TCR Vbeta segments and 13 reverse primers for TCR Jbeta segments was used. The CDR3 region of rearranged TCR beta genes was amplified from genomic DNA by a multiplex PCR assay. On the Illumina HiSeq System, the amplified TCR beta libraries were sequenced as 87-base-pair reads. On the authors' methods: A later analysis counted tens of millions of unique TCR beta chains across the 600 to 850 repertoires, and roughly 9.9 million of these chains were shared by at least two donors. Raw reads were error-corrected and collapsed into unique sequences with a nearest-neighbor algorithm that merged closely related sequences to remove PCR and sequencing errors. Alignment of CDR3 sequences to IMGT reference sequences was used to assign V, D and J gene segments. For a sequence to be retained, a match of at least six nucleotides to both a V gene segment and a J gene segment was required. Rearrangements were called productive when the CDR3 lacked stop codons and stayed in frame with V and J; all others were non-productive. Following IMGT convention, CDR3 was defined as the stretch from the second conserved V-encoded cysteine to the conserved J-encoded phenylalanine. The earlier analysis of roughly 590 of the donors excluded sequences that lacked an unambiguous match to a single V gene segment. An earlier analysis of 587 of the donors classified V segments as functional when productive rearrangements were above 56.7% and as segregating when the standard deviation between donors was above 5%. A statistical classification framework was built to diagnose cytomegalovirus status from the catalog of TCR beta chain sequences. In a later analysis, TCR nucleotide sequences were compared against IMGT/GENE-DB human TR gene sequences so that V and J genes could be assigned. In a later analysis, CDR3 sequences and most-parsimonious VDJ recombination scenarios were assigned using the TCRdist pipeline. A later analysis defined each TCR beta chain by its CDR3 amino acid sequence plus V-gene family, and excluded reads lacking a unique V-gene family. As a way to deal with suspected cross-contamination and a sequencing artifact, a later analysis dropped 500 to 700 nucleotide sequences that were highly shared and had low generation probability. In a later analysis, a clonal expansion index was calculated for each public chain from normalized within-repertoire ranks of inferred template counts. In a later analysis, generation probabilities were computed using a VDJ recombination model fitted to out-of-frame rearrangements, and the results were checked against IGoR. In a later analysis, TCR-TCR, TCR-HLA and TCR-CMV co-occurrence was scored with hypergeometric tests, and a repertoire-size bias correction was applied to TCR pairs. To estimate false discovery rates, a later analysis permuted the HLA or CMV assignments 20 times. In a later analysis, co-occurring TCRs were grouped with DBSCAN, and TCRdist sequence similarity was added when clustering was performed within HLA-allele-positive subsets. Co-occurrence clustering excluded repertoires with fewer than 30,000 or more than 120,000 public chains, plus five with anomalous nucleotide sharing. The table was pulled from immuneACCESS by TCRdb, which kept in-frame rearrangements only. Such tables lose some clones; where checked, under half of the loss comes from unresolved V genes, and the rest has no known cause. The D gene and trimming were derived from the DNA, and the V and J assignments and clone size from that table. The sample table shows over 150,000 clones, and around four fifths are seen once. Of the sample, over 0.95% is held by the ten largest clones.

A word on this clone: Its antigen is currently not known. At one end, the junction sequence differs from germline, possibly due to a read error.

This clonotype was obtained from a woman in her 50s in good health and CMV-seronegative. The specimen sequenced was PBMCs. The chain was built from TRBV18 and TRBJ2-7; TRBD1 is a weak D gene call, 6 bases matching. The bases read TGTGCCAGCTCCCCACGGCAGGGGCCACTCCACGAGCAGTACTTC. It translates to CASSPRQGPLHEQYF.